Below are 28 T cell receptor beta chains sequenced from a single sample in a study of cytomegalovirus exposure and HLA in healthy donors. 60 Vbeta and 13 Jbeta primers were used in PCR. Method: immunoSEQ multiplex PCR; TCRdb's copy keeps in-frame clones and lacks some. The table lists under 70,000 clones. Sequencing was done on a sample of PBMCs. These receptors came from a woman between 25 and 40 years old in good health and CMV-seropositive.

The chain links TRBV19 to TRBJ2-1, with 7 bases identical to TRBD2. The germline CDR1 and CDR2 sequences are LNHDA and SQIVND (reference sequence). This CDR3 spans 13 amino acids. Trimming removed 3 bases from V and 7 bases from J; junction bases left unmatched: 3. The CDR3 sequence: CASSISGSNEQFF. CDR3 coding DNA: TGTGCCAGTAGTATTAGCGGGTCGAATGAGCAGTTCTTC.

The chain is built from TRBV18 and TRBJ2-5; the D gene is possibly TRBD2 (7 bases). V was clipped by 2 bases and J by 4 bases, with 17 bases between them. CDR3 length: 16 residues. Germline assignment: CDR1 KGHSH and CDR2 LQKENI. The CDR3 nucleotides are TGTGCCAGCTCACCAGGGGGCCAGCGGGGCGGAGAGACCCAGTACTTC. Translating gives CASSPGGQRGGETQYF.

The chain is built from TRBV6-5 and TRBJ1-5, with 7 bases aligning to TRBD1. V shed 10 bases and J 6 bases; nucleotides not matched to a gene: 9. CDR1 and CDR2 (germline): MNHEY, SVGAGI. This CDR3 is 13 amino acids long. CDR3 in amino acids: CATQTGAGQPQHF. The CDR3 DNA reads TGTGCCACCCAAACAGGGGCTGGTCAGCCCCAGCATTTT.

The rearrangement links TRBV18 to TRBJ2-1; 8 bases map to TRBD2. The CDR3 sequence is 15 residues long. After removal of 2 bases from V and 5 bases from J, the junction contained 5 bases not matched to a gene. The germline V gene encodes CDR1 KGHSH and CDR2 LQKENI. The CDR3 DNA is TGTGCCAGCTCACCAAGCGGGAGCATCGACAATGAGCAGTTCTTC. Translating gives CASSPSGSIDNEQFF.

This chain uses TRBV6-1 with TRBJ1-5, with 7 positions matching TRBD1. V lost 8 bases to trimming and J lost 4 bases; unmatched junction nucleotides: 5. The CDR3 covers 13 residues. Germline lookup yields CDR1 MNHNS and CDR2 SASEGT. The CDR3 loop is CASFSRGNQPQHF. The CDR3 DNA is TGTGCCAGCTTCTCCAGGGGGAATCAGCCCCAGCATTTT.

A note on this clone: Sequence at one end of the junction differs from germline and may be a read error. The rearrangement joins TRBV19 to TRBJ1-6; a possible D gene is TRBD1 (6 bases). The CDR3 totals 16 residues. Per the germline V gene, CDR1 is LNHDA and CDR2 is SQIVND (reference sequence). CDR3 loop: CASSLFGGSYNSPLHF. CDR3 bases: TGTGCCAGTAGCTTATTTGGGGGCTCCTATAATTCACCCCTACACTTT.

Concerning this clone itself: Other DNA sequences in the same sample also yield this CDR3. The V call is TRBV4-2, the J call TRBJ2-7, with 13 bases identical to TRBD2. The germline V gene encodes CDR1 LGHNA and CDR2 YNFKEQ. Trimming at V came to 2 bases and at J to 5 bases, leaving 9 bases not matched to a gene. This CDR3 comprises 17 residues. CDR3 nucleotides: TGTGCCAGCAGCCAACAACTAGCGGGAGGGGCCCGCGACGAGCAGTACTTC. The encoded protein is CASSQQLAGGARDEQYF.

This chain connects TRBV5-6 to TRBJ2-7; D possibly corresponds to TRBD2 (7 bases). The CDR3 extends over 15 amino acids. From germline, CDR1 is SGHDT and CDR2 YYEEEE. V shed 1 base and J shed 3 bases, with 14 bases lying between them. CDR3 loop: CASSLRGGLHYEQYF. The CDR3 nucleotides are TGTGCCAGCAGCTTGAGGGGGGGACTACACTACGAGCAGTACTTC.

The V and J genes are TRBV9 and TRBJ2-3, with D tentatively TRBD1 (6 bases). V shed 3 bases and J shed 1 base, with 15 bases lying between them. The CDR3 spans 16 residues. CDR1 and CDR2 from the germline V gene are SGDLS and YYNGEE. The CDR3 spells CASSARDTIRTDTQYF. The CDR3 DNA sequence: TGTGCCAGCAGCGCCCGGGACACGATTCGCACAGATACGCAGTATTTT.

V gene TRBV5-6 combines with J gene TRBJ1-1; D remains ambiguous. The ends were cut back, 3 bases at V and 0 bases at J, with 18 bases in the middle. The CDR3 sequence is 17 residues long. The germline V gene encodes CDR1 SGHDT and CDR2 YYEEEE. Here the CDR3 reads CASSSDPGVNVNTEAFF. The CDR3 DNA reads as TGTGCCAGCAGCTCGGACCCGGGAGTAAACGTGAACACTGAAGCTTTCTTT.

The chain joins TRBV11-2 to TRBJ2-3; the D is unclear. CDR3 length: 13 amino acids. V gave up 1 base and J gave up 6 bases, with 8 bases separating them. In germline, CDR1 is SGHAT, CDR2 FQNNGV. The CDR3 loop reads CASSLVPQDTQYF. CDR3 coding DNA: TGTGCCAGCAGCTTAGTACCCCAGGATACGCAGTATTTT.

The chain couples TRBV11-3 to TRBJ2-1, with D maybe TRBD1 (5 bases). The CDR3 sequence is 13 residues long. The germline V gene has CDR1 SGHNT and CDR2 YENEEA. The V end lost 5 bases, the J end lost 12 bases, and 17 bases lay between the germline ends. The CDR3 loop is CASSSLGAERQFF. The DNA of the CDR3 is TGTGCCAGCAGCAGTCTAGGGGCCGAGCGGCAGTTCTTC.

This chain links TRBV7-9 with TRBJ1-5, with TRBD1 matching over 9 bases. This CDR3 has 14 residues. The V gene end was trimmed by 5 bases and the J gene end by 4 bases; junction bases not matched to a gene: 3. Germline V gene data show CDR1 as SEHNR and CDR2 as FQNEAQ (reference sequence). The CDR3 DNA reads TGTGCCAGCAGCGCAGGGACAGGGAATCAGCCCCAGCATTTT. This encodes CASSAGTGNQPQHF.

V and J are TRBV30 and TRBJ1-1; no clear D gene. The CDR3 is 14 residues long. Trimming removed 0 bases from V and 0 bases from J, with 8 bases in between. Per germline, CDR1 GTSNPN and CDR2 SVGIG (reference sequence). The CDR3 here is CAWSVRVMNTEAFF. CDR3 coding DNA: TGTGCCTGGAGTGTACGGGTGATGAACACTGAAGCTTTCTTT.

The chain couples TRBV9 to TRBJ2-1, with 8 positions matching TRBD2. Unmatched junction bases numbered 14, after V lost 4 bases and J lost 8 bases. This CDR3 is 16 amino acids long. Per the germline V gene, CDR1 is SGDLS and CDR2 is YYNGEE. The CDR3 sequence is CASSLTGGAESHEQFF. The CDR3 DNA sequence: TGTGCCAGCAGCCTCACCGGGGGGGCCGAATCTCATGAGCAGTTCTTC.

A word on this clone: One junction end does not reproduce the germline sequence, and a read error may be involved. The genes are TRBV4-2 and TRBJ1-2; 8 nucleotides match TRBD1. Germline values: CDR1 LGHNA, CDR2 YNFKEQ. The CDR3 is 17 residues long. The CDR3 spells CAGSQDFVGTGAYGYTF. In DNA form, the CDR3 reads TGTGCCGGCAGCCAAGATTTCGTCGGGACAGGAGCGTATGGCTACACCTTC.

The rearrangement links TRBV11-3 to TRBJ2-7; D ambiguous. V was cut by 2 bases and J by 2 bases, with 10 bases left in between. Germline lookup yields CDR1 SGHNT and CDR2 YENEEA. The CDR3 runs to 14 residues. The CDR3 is CASSLHPGPYEQYF. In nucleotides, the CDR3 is TGTGCCAGCAGCTTACACCCAGGCCCCTACGAGCAGTACTTC.

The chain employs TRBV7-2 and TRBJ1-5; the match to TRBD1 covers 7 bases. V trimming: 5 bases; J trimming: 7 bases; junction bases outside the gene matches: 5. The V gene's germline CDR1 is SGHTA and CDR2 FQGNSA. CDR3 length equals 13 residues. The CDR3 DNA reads TGTGCCAGCAGCCTGTACAGGGGCCAGCCCCAGCATTTT. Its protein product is CASSLYRGQPQHF.

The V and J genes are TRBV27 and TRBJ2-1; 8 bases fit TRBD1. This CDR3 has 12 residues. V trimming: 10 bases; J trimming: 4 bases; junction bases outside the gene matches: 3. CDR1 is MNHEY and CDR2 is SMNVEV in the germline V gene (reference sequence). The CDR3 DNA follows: TGTGCCACGAGACAGGGGTACAATGAGCAGTTCTTC. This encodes CATRQGYNEQFF.

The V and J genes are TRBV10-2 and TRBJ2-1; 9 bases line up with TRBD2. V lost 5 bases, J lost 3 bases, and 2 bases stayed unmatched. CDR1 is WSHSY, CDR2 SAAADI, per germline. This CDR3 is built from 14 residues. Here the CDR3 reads CASSSGRIYNEQFF. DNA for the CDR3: TGCGCCAGCAGTAGCGGGAGGATCTACAATGAGCAGTTCTTC.

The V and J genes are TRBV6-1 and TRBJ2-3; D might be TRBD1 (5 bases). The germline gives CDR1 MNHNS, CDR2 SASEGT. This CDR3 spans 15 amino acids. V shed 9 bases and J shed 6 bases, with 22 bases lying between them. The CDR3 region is CASNYASGQWDTQYF. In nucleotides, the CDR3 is TGTGCCAGTAACTACGCGTCAGGGCAATGGGATACGCAGTATTTT.

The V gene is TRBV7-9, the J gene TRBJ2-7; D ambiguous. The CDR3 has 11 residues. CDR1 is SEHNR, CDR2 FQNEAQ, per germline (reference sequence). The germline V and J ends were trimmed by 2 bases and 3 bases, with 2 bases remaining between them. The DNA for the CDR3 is TGTGCCAGCAGCTTACACTACGAGCAGTACTTC. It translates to CASSLHYEQYF.

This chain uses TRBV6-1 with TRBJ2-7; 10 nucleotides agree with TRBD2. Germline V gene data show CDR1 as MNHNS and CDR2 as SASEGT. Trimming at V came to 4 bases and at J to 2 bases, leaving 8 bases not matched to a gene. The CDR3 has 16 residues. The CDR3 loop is CASSGTSGYVTYEQYF. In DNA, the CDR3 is TGTGCCAGCAGTGGGACTAGCGGCTACGTAACCTACGAGCAGTACTTC.

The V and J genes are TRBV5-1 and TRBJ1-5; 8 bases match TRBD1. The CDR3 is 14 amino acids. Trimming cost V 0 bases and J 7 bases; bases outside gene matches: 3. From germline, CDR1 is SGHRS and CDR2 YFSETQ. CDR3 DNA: TGCGCCAGCAGCTTGGACAGGGGGGGACAGCCCCAGCATTTT. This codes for CASSLDRGGQPQHF.

DNA of the CDR3: TGCGCCAGCAGCCAAGATCTCCAGGTATCATACTCCTACGAGCAGTACTTC. Translating it yields CASSQDLQVSYSYEQYF. The genes are TRBV4-1 and TRBJ2-7, with unresolved D. Germline assignment: CDR1 MGHRA and CDR2 YSYEKL. This CDR3 is built from 17 residues. Trimming took off 0 bases at V and 0 bases at J, with 15 bases between the two ends.

In DNA, the CDR3 is TGCGCCAGCAGCCCAGGGACTCCCCCAACCTACGAGCAGTACTTC. Translation gives CASSPGTPPTYEQYF. The V and J genes are TRBV5-1 and TRBJ2-7; TRBD2 might be the D (6 bases). Trimming took 4 bases from V and 2 from J, leaving 16 bases between them. The length of the CDR3 is 15 residues. From germline, CDR1 is SGHRS and CDR2 YFSETQ.

The CDR3 reads CASSFVDRGEYEQYF. The CDR3 DNA reads as TGTGCCAGCAGTTTCGTAGACAGGGGTGAATACGAGCAGTACTTC. The chain combines TRBV28 with TRBJ2-7; 8 bases map to TRBD1. The germline gives CDR1 MDHEN, CDR2 SYDVKM. The CDR3 loop spans 15 amino acids. The ends lost 3 bases at V and 4 bases at J; junction bases unmatched: 8.

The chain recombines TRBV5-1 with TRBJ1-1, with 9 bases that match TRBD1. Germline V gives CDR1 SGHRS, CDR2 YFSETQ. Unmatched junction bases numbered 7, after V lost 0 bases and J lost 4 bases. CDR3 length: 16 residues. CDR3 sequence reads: CASSLGGTGSGTEAFF. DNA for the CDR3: TGCGCCAGCAGCTTGGGGGGGACAGGGTCGGGCACTGAAGCTTTCTTT.